This T cell receptor (beta chain) was captured by sequencing in a study of T cell repertoires in cytomegalovirus infection. Turning to the study itself: Public TCR beta signatures were indicative of both CMV infection and a matching HLA type.

This CDR3 is 13 amino acids long. The ends were cut back, 0 bases at V and 8 bases at J, with 13 bases in the middle. Germline CDR1 and CDR2: SQVTM and ANQGSEA. Each CDR3 protein is one row after TCRdb ran MiXCR on the reads. Here the sample spans a few hundred thousand distinct CDR3 sequences, roughly 22% being singletons. This TCR came from a human donor in good health (CMV status not recorded). Some clones in this sample may be carry-over from other donors' samples. The chain joins TRBV29-1 to TRBJ1-2; the D is unclear. Sequencing was done on a sample of CD8+ T cells from PBMCs. In DNA form, the CDR3 reads TGCAGCGTTGAAGAAGAGTTGGATGTGGGCTACACCTTC. It codes for CSVEEELDVGYTF.